This entry describes one TCR beta chain. The data originate from a study of OX40 agonist ivuxolimab in advanced cancers. The CDR3 is 14 residues long. Germline values: CDR1 GTSNPN, CDR2 SVGIG (reference sequence). The ends were cut back, 5 bases at V and 0 bases at J, with 11 bases in the middle. Here immunoSEQ multiplex PCR was the method, and the copy in TCRdb shows in-frame clones only, minus some. The sample lists about 36,000 clones; less than 85% were seen once. The receptor was isolated from an adult with an advanced solid tumor such as melanoma, head and neck, liver or kidney cancer. V and J are TRBV30 and TRBJ1-3; a possible D gene is TRBD1 (5 bases). Sample: CD4+ or CD8+ T cells sorted from blood, taken in a trial of the OX40 agonist ivuxolimab. The CDR3 reads CAWGEDSSGNTIYF. In nucleotides, the CDR3 is TGTGCCTGGGGAGAAGACAGCTCTGGAAACACCATATATTTT.